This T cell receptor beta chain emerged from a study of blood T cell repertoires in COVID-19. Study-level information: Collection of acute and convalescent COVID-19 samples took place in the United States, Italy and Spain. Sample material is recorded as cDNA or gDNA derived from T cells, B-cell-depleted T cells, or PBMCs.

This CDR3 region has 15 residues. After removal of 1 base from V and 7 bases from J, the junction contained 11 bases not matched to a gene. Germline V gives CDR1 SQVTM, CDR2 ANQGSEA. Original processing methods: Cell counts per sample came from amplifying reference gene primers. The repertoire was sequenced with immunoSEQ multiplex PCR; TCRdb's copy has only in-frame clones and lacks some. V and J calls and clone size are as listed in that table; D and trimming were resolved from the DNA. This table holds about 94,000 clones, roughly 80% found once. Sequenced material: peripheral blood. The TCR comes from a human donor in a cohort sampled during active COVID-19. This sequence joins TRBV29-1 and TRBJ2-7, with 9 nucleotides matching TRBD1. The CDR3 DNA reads TGCAGCGTTGAAGGGGCTGGACAGGGGATTTGGGAGCAGTACTTC. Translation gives CSVEGAGQGIWEQYF.